The clone carrying this T cell receptor (beta chain) was seen a few times. V lost 5 bases to trimming and J lost 7 bases, with 13 bases between them. Germline V gives CDR1 MNHNY, CDR2 SVGAGI (reference sequence). The CDR3 length is 13 residues. The entry originates in a study of naive and memory T cell subsets. An oligonucleotide containing a UMI was ligated to the 3' end of TCR cDNA. Amplification of ligated cDNA took four PCR rounds with SP2 and nested alpha and beta constant primers. TCRdb used MiXCR to reprocess the 5' RACE reads, holding one entry per CDR3 protein. Counted here are roughly 60,000 distinct CDR3 sequences, 8% occurring once; the ten biggest clones make up 15% to 20%.

The chain links TRBV6-6 to TRBJ2-3; TRBD1 might be the D (6 bases). The origin of this receptor is a female donor in good health. CDR3: CASSRDNPNTQYF. CDR3 sequence (DNA): TGTGCCAGCAGTAGGGACAATCCGAATACGCAGTATTTT.